The 11 T cell receptor beta chains given below trace back to one sample, sequenced in a study of blood T cell repertoires in COVID-19. Assay: immunoSEQ multiplex PCR; the TCRdb copy retains only in-frame clones and omits some. The table includes roughly 200,000 clones, roughly 86% detected once. Sequenced: peripheral blood. The source is a man between 18 and 29 years old with active or convalescent COVID-19.

The chain is built from TRBV10-3 and TRBJ1-1; D is possibly TRBD1 (6 bases). Germline CDR1 is ENHRY and CDR2 is SYGVKD. CDR3 length: 14 residues. V lost 5 bases to trimming and J lost 0 bases, with 10 bases between them. CDR3: CAISSQGLNTEAFF. The CDR3 DNA reads as TGTGCCATCAGTTCACAGGGTCTGAACACTGAAGCTTTCTTT.

The sample holds a few counts of this clone. This chain uses TRBV5-1 with TRBJ2-3; D not certain. CDR3 length: 15 residues. V was cut by 0 bases and J by 0 bases, with 8 bases left in between. Germline V CDR1 and CDR2: SGHRS, YFSETQ. DNA for the CDR3: TGCGCCAGCAGCTTGGTAGCCCCTAGCACAGATACGCAGTATTTT. This codes for CASSLVAPSTDTQYF.

In this sample, this clone turned up once. CDR3 region: CASSLAGGGYEQYF. The CDR3 DNA is TGTGCCAGCAGCTTAGCCGGGGGGGGCTACGAGCAGTACTTC. The gene calls are TRBV11-2 and TRBJ2-7; 8 bases fit TRBD2. CDR3 size: 14 residues. The junction had 2 bases not matched to a gene; V was cut back by 1 base and J by 3 bases. Germline V gene sequence: CDR1 SGHAT, CDR2 FQNNGV.

The genes are TRBV5-4 and TRBJ2-5; weak D call: TRBD2 (6 bases). CDR1 and CDR2 (germline): SGHNT, YYREEE (reference sequence). The CDR3 runs 15 residues. Trimming cost V 4 bases and J 5 bases, with 18 bases left between them. CDR3 nucleotide sequence: TGTGCCAGCAGCAAGCGGGCGCAGGATTCGGAGACCCAGTACTTC. Translated, it gives CASSKRAQDSETQYF.

To note about this clone: The junction departs from the called germline gene at one end, perhaps through a read error. J is TRBJ1-6 and V is TRBV14; D not certain. CDR1 SGHDN and CDR2 FVKESK come from the germline V gene. CDR3 size: 16 residues. CDR3 sequence (DNA): TGTGCCAGCAGCCAAGATCTCGGGAACCTCAATTCTCCCCTCCACTTT. Translating gives CASSQDLGNLNSPLHF.

In this sample, this clone turned up once. V gene TRBV6-1 combines with J gene TRBJ1-1; D not certain. V shed 0 bases and J shed 1 base, with 9 bases lying between them. The V gene's germline CDR1 is MNHNS and CDR2 SASEGT. The CDR3 is 15 residues long. The CDR3 DNA is TGTGCCAGCAGTGAAGCGCGGCTAACGAACACTGAAGCTTTCTTT. Its translation: CASSEARLTNTEAFF.

The chain links TRBV19 to TRBJ2-7; 12 bases fit TRBD1. CDR3 size: 15 residues. V shed 3 bases and J 2 bases; nucleotides not matched to a gene: 2. CDR1 is LNHDA, CDR2 SQIVND, per germline (reference sequence). The CDR3 is CASSIGDRGPYEQYF. The DNA of the CDR3 is TGTGCCAGTAGTATCGGGGACAGGGGGCCCTACGAGCAGTACTTC.

The CDR3 loop is CASSSTSGYTGELFF. CDR3 sequence (DNA): TGTGCCAGCAGCTCAACTAGCGGATACACCGGGGAGCTGTTTTTT. The chain carries TRBV7-3 and TRBJ2-2; 8 bases align to TRBD2. Germline CDR1 reads SGHTA; CDR2 reads FQGTGA. The V gene end was trimmed by 4 bases and the J gene end by 3 bases; junction bases not matched to a gene: 4. The CDR3 covers 15 residues.

The chain links TRBV6-5 to TRBJ2-7; 7 bases line up with TRBD1. Unmatched junction bases numbered 9, after V lost 5 bases and J lost 2 bases. This CDR3 contains 15 residues. From germline, CDR1 is MNHEY and CDR2 SVGAGI. The DNA of the CDR3 is TGTGCCAGCAGTACTCGACAGGGAAGGGCCTACGAGCAGTACTTC. Translation gives CASSTRQGRAYEQYF.

The J gene is TRBJ1-4, the V gene TRBV12-5; D not certain. The CDR3 is 13 amino acids. Trimming shortened V by 4 bases and J by 5 bases, and 8 bases separated the two germline ends. CDR1 and CDR2 from the germline V gene are LGHNT and FRNRAP. The chain's CDR3 is CASGSRGNEKLFF. In DNA form, the CDR3 reads TGTGCTAGTGGTTCTCGAGGAAATGAAAAACTGTTTTTT.

This clone has a single count. This chain links TRBV7-9 with TRBJ1-1; D is undetermined. V was cut by 2 bases and J by 11 bases, with 21 bases left in between. The germline gives CDR1 SEHNR, CDR2 FQNEAQ (reference sequence). This CDR3 is 15 amino acids long. DNA for the CDR3: TGTGCCAGCAGCTTAAGTATGACTCCTCCTCGGTCGGCTTTCTTT. Amino acids: CASSLSMTPPRSAFF.